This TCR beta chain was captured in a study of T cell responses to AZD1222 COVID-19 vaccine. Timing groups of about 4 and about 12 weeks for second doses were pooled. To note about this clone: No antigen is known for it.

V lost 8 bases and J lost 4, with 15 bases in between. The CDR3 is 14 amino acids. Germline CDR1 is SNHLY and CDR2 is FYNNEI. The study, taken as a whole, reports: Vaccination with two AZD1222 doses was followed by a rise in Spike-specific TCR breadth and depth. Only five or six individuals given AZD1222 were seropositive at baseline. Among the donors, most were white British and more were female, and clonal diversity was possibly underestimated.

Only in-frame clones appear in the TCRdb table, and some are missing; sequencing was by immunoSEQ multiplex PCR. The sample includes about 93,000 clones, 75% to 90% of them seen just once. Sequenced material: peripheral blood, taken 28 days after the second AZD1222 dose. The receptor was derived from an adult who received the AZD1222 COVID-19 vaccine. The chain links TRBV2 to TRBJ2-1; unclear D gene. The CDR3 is CASCLADLYNEQFF. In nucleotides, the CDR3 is TGTGCCAGCTGCCTTGCGGATCTATACAATGAGCAGTTCTTC.